Shown below are 15 T cell receptor beta chains from a single sample sequenced in a study of T cells in tumors after PD-1 blockade. The data were produced by immunoSEQ multiplex PCR, yet TCRdb's version contains in-frame clones alone and is incomplete. The sample lists roughly 48,000 clones; roughly 80% were seen once. The sample in question was PBMCs, obtained before anti-PD-1 treatment. The receptors shown here come from a human donor with basal cell carcinoma.

This clone was seen once. The genes are TRBV4-2 and TRBJ2-1, with 9 bases matching TRBD1. Germline V gene data show CDR1 as LGHNA and CDR2 as YNFKEQ. This CDR3 spans 16 amino acids. The V and J ends lost 4 bases and 7 bases, in that order; junction bases with no gene match: 11. DNA for the CDR3: TGTGCCAGCAGCCGATCGGACCGACAGGGGGGGAATGAGCAGTTCTTC. Translation: CASSRSDRQGGNEQFF.

This chain joins TRBV5-4 and TRBJ2-3, with D uncertain. V lost 4 bases to trimming and J lost 5 bases, with 8 bases between them. This CDR3 has 12 residues. Germline CDR1 and CDR2: SGHNT and YYREEE (reference sequence). Here the CDR3 reads CASSPPGDTQYF. The CDR3 DNA sequence: TGTGCCAGCAGCCCCCCAGGAGATACGCAGTATTTT.

The chain combines TRBV6-5 with TRBJ2-2, with D possibly matching TRBD1 (6 bases). Germline CDR1 is MNHEY and CDR2 is SVGAGI. The V end was cut by 0 bases, the J end by 2 bases, with 10 bases between. This CDR3 contains 16 residues. The CDR3 here is CASSYSTGGNTGELFF. CDR3 DNA: TGTGCCAGCAGTTACTCGACAGGTGGTAACACCGGGGAGCTGTTTTTT.

The chain carries TRBV6-4 and TRBJ2-2; tentatively, D is TRBD2 (5 bases). V lost 7 bases and J lost 7, with 13 bases in between. This CDR3 spans 13 amino acids. Germline CDR1 MRHNA, CDR2 SNTAGT. The CDR3 bases are TGTGCCAGCAAAAGGACCCGGGACGGGGAGCTGTTTTTT. Encoded protein: CASKRTRDGELFF.

V is TRBV27 and J is TRBJ2-2; a weak D match, TRBD1 (6 bases). The ends were cut back, 3 bases at V and 4 bases at J, with 21 bases in the middle. Germline CDR1 is MNHEY and CDR2 is SMNVEV (reference sequence). This CDR3 has 18 residues. The chain's CDR3 is CASSFSARTVNPTGELFF. CDR3 sequence (DNA): TGTGCCAGCAGTTTTTCCGCCCGGACAGTTAATCCCACCGGGGAGCTGTTTTTT.

The V and J genes are TRBV7-8 and TRBJ2-1; 7 bases match TRBD2. Losses at the gene ends were 7 bases for V and 10 bases for J; bases not matched to a gene: 16. The CDR3 sequence is 15 residues long. CDR1 is SGHVS, CDR2 FQNEAQ, per germline. The CDR3 coding sequence is TGTGCCAGCACCCCTCCCGGGACTACCTATAACGAGCAGTTCTTC. Translating it yields CASTPPGTTYNEQFF.

J is TRBJ2-5 and V is TRBV4-1, with TRBD2 matching 8 bases. The V segment lost 0 bases and the J segment 4 bases; nucleotides outside the gene matches: 4. The CDR3 sequence is 15 residues long. CDR1 and CDR2 (germline): MGHRA, YSYEKL. CDR3: CASSQEGLAAETQYF. CDR3 DNA: TGCGCCAGCAGCCAAGAAGGACTAGCAGCAGAGACCCAGTACTTC.

This chain's CDR3 is CASSQEEAGETQYF. CDR3 nucleotide sequence: TGTGCCAGCAGCCAAGAGGAAGCAGGCGAGACCCAGTACTTC. The chain is built from TRBV4-2 and TRBJ2-5, with D unresolved. This CDR3 has 14 residues. Trimming left V 0 bases short and J 5 bases short, with 10 bases between. Germline loops: CDR1 LGHNA, CDR2 YNFKEQ.

This chain uses TRBV2 with TRBJ1-3, with D uncertain. Looked up from germline, CDR1 is SNHLY and CDR2 is FYNNEI. The CDR3 totals 15 residues. The ends were cut back, 2 bases at V and 0 bases at J, with 8 bases in the middle. The DNA of the CDR3 is TGTGCCAGCAGTGAATACAAAAACTCTGGAAACACCATATATTTT. It is translated as CASSEYKNSGNTIYF.

The chain couples TRBV19 to TRBJ1-2; TRBD1 matches at 7 bases. The germline gives CDR1 LNHDA, CDR2 SQIVND (reference sequence). J was trimmed by 4 bases and V by 6 bases; bases with no gene match: 8. This CDR3 region has 14 residues. CDR3 sequence: CASRDSGQIYGYTF. The CDR3 nucleotides are TGTGCCAGTAGAGACTCGGGACAGATCTATGGCTACACCTTC.

This clone was counted between two and nine times. The chain joins TRBV6-5 to TRBJ2-7; 7 bases fit TRBD1. Trimming removed 5 bases from V and 2 bases from J; junction bases left unmatched: 6. The CDR3 is 14 residues long. Germline V gene sequence: CDR1 MNHEY, CDR2 SVGAGI. The CDR3 spells CASSRTGPTYEQYF. In nucleotides, the CDR3 is TGTGCCAGCAGTCGGACAGGACCCACCTACGAGCAGTACTTC.

V is TRBV10-3 and J is TRBJ2-1; 9 bases match TRBD1. The CDR3 totals 14 residues. J was trimmed by 9 bases and V by 6 bases; bases with no gene match: 9. Looked up from germline, CDR1 is ENHRY and CDR2 is SYGVKD. In DNA, the CDR3 is TGTGCCATCAGAGAACAGGGGGCGGCGGGTGAGCAGTTCTTC. This sequence encodes CAIREQGAAGEQFF.

The chain employs TRBV6-5 and TRBJ2-2; D not resolved. The CDR3 is 12 residues long. Germline V lookup: CDR1 MNHEY, CDR2 SVGAGI. The ends were cut back, 2 bases at V and 5 bases at J, with 3 bases in the middle. DNA of the CDR3: TGTGCCAGCAGTTACAGAACCGGGGAGCTGTTTTTT. It specifies CASSYRTGELFF.

About this clone: The identical CDR3 is also encoded by other nucleotide sequences in the sample. The chain uses TRBV7-9 and TRBJ1-6, with D tentatively TRBD1 (6 bases). The V end lost 4 bases, the J end lost 5 bases, and 12 bases lay between the germline ends. The CDR3 is 15 residues long. Germline values: CDR1 SEHNR, CDR2 FQNEAQ (reference sequence). CDR3 loop: CASSSRRGHNSPLHF. The CDR3 region has the DNA TGTGCCAGCAGCTCCCGCAGGGGACATAATTCACCCCTCCACTTT.

The V and J genes are TRBV2 and TRBJ1-5, with 11 bases aligning to TRBD1. The V gene's germline CDR1 is SNHLY and CDR2 FYNNEI. The CDR3 extends over 12 amino acids. The V and J ends lost 4 bases and 13 bases, in that order; junction bases with no gene match: 3. The CDR3 DNA reads TGTGCCAGCAGTGCGGGACAGGGGGTTCAGCATTTT. Protein product: CASSAGQGVQHF.